The 26 T cell receptor beta chains in this list originate from one sample, sequenced in a study of T cells in Graves' hyperthyroidism and ophthalmopathy. The CDR3 regions of TCR beta were amplified from RNA transcripts. HTBI primers drove first-round RT-PCR of the TCR CDR3. Via MiXCR, TCRdb re-called the multiplex PCR reads, giving one row per CDR3 protein. The table records a few hundred thousand distinct CDR3 sequences, roughly 14% of them present only once. Sequenced: blood. These receptors originate from a woman aged 18-29 years with Graves' hyperthyroidism that later progressed to Graves' ophthalmopathy.

This clonotype was detected only a few times. The rearrangement uses TRBV11-2 and TRBJ2-1; D possibly corresponds to TRBD1 (5 bases). Germline V gives CDR1 SGHAT, CDR2 FQNNGV. This CDR3 is built from 15 residues. Trimming took off 4 bases at V and 9 bases at J, with 19 bases between the two ends. The CDR3 here is CASSSLVQASPEQFF. The CDR3 DNA sequence: TGTGCCAGCAGCTCGCTAGTACAGGCCTCCCCTGAGCAGTTCTTC. Supplemented by reference TRBV11-2 and TRBJ2-1, the full variable domain reads EAGVAQSPRYKIIEKRQSVAFWCNPISGHATLYWYQQILGQGPKLLIQFQNNGVVDDSQLPKDRFSAERLKGVDSTLKIQPAKLEDSAVYLCASSSLVQASPEQFFGPGTRLTVL.

Regarding this clonotype: Since a much larger clone is just one base distant, this may be a read error. The conserved phenylalanine or tryptophan is not found at the CDR3 terminus, so this likely reflects a read error. J is TRBJ2-5 and V is TRBV6-1, with 9 bases identical to TRBD1. This CDR3 has 16 residues. Germline CDR1 is MNHNS and CDR2 is SASEGT. V lost 1 base, J lost 3 bases, and 6 bases stayed unmatched. CDR3 region: CASSEELGTGKETQYS. The CDR3 bases are TGTGCCAGCAGTGAAGAACTCGGGACAGGGAAAGAGACCCAGTACTCC.

This chain uses TRBV7-9 with TRBJ2-3; TRBD2 is a possible D gene (6 bases). The CDR3 length is 14 residues. From germline, CDR1 is SEHNR and CDR2 FQNEAQ (reference sequence). V lost 3 bases, J lost 0 bases, and 7 bases lay in between. CDR3: CASSFLASTDTQYF. In DNA, the CDR3 is TGTGCCAGCAGCTTCCTAGCGAGCACAGATACGCAGTATTTT.

The table lists this clonotype with many counts. The chain couples TRBV12-3 or TRBV12-4 to TRBJ2-1; the match to TRBD2 covers 11 bases. This CDR3 is built from 15 residues. Losses at the gene ends were 0 bases for V and 6 bases for J; bases not matched to a gene: 1. The DNA for the CDR3 is TGTGCCAGCAGTTTAGCTAGCGGGAGGGTCAATGAGCAGTTCTTC. Residues: CASSLASGRVNEQFF.

This clonotype was counted ten times or more. J is TRBJ2-5 and V is TRBV7-9, with 7 bases identical to TRBD1. The V gene's germline CDR1 is SEHNR and CDR2 FQNEAQ (reference sequence). The CDR3 is made up of 15 amino acids. The V gene end was trimmed by 3 bases and the J gene end by 2 bases; junction bases not matched to a gene: 6. As DNA, the CDR3 is TGTGCCAGCAGCTTCCACTCGGGACAGCAAGAGACCCAGTACTTC. Its translation: CASSFHSGQQETQYF.

This clonotype was seen many times. V and J are TRBV7-3 and TRBJ2-3, with 7 bases identical to TRBD2. The germline CDR1 and CDR2 sequences are SGHTA and FQGTGA. CDR3 length: 15 residues. J gave up 8 bases and V 0 bases, and 8 bases lay outside the gene matches. The CDR3 region is CASSLTLGGPATQYF. CDR3 nucleotide sequence: TGTGCCAGCAGCTTAACGTTGGGAGGGCCGGCTACGCAGTATTTT. Drawing the rest from reference TRBV7-3 and TRBJ2-3, the complete variable domain is GAGVSQTPSNKVTEKGKYVELRCDPISGHTALYWYRQSLGQGPEFLIYFQGTGAADDSGLPNDRFFAVRPEGSVSTLKIQRTERGDSAVYLCASSLTLGGPATQYFGPGTRLTVL.

This clonotype showed up just a few times. This CDR3 is CASSQSYGQPQHF. In DNA form, the CDR3 reads TGTGCCAGCAGCCAATCGTACGGGCAGCCCCAGCATTTT. This rearrangement joins TRBV16 to TRBJ1-5, with D uncertain. Trimming pared 0 bases from V and 7 bases from J, leaving 7 bases between. The germline V gene has CDR1 KGHSY and CDR2 FQNENV. The CDR3 is made up of 13 amino acids. Together with reference TRBV16 and TRBJ1-5, the CDR3 gives the full variable domain: GEEVAQTPKHLVRGEGQKAKLYCAPIKGHSYVFWYQQVLKNEFKFLISFQNENVFDETGMPKERFSAKCLPNSPCSLEIQATKLEDSAVYFCASSQSYGQPQHFGDGTRLSIL.

There are many counts of this clonotype. The chain is built from TRBV12-3 or TRBV12-4 and TRBJ2-5; D ambiguous. The CDR3 extends over 14 amino acids. The V end lost 7 bases, the J end lost 2 bases, and 14 bases lay between the germline ends. Here the CDR3 DNA reads TGTGCCAGCACTTTCAGGACGGCTCAAGAGACCCAGTACTTC. This sequence encodes CASTFRTAQETQYF.

This clonotype was counted a few times. The chain employs TRBV10-3 and TRBJ2-2; possibly TRBD1 for D (6 bases). Trimming shortened V by 11 bases and J by 1 base, and 11 bases separated the two germline ends. The CDR3 has 13 residues. The germline V gene encodes CDR1 ENHRY and CDR2 SYGVKD. The CDR3 loop reads CACQTGNTGELFF. The DNA of the CDR3 is TGTGCCTGCCAGACAGGGAACACCGGGGAGCTGTTTTTT.

The V gene is TRBV7-2, the J gene TRBJ2-7; 14 bases are shared with TRBD2. Germline trimming cut 2 bases from V and 5 bases from J; bases unmatched to any gene: 5. CDR1 and CDR2 from the germline V gene are SGHTA and FQGNSA. The CDR3 is 16 amino acids. The chain's CDR3 is CASSLRLAGGADEQYF. CDR3 coding DNA: TGTGCCAGCAGCTTACGACTAGCGGGAGGGGCCGACGAGCAGTACTTC.

This clonotype turned up a few times. This chain uses TRBV2 with TRBJ2-1; TRBD1 is a possible D gene (5 bases). This CDR3 is built from 12 residues. Germline values: CDR1 SNHLY, CDR2 FYNNEI. Trimming took off 6 bases at V and 8 bases at J, with 11 bases between the two ends. CDR3: CASRGRAYEQFF. In DNA form, the CDR3 reads TGTGCCAGCAGGGGCAGGGCATATGAGCAGTTCTTC.

This clonotype was seen only a few times. The gene calls are TRBV29-1 and TRBJ2-1; 15 bases agree with TRBD2. Germline assignment: CDR1 SQVTM and CDR2 ANQGSEA. The length of the CDR3 is 15 residues. After removal of 8 bases from V and 9 bases from J, the junction contained 11 bases not matched to a gene. CDR3 protein: CSSRTSGRANGEQFF. The CDR3 DNA sequence: TGCAGCTCCCGGACTAGCGGGAGGGCCAACGGTGAGCAGTTCTTC.

This clonotype occurred many times. The V gene is TRBV27, the J gene TRBJ1-1; no clear D gene. Germline CDR1 MNHEY, CDR2 SMNVEV (reference sequence). V lost 3 bases, J lost 4 bases, and 12 bases lay in between. CDR3 length: 14 amino acids. CDR3 in amino acids: CASSLGGWGTEAFF. The CDR3 DNA follows: TGTGCCAGCAGTTTGGGAGGGTGGGGCACTGAAGCTTTCTTT.

This rearrangement joins TRBV30 to TRBJ2-7; maybe TRBD1 (6 bases). V lost 3 bases, J lost 3 bases, and 15 bases lay in between. The CDR3 loop spans 14 amino acids. Germline assignment: CDR1 GTSNPN and CDR2 SVGIG (reference sequence). The CDR3 coding sequence is TGTGCCTGGAGCAGACGGGACACCTTCTACGAGCAGTACTTC. This codes for CAWSRRDTFYEQYF.

V and J are TRBV19 and TRBJ2-1; 12 bases line up with TRBD1. CDR1 is LNHDA and CDR2 is SQIVND in the germline V gene (reference sequence). The CDR3 is 14 residues long. The V and J ends lost 5 bases and 9 bases, in that order; junction bases with no gene match: 5. The CDR3 here is CASSPGTGGFEQFF. Here the CDR3 DNA reads TGTGCCAGTAGTCCCGGGACAGGGGGCTTTGAGCAGTTCTTC.

The V gene is TRBV5-1, the J gene TRBJ2-7; D may be TRBD1 or TRBD2 (5 bases each). Trimming cost V 3 bases and J 9 bases, with 19 bases left between them. Germline loops: CDR1 SGHRS, CDR2 YFSETQ. CDR3 length equals 14 residues. This chain's CDR3 is CASSSTVAQGRQYF. CDR3 in DNA: TGCGCCAGCAGCTCGACAGTGGCCCAGGGACGGCAGTACTTC.

This clonotype appeared many times. The chain is built from TRBV6-1 and TRBJ2-1; 7 positions agree with TRBD2. The CDR3 spans 17 residues. Germline CDR1 is MNHNS and CDR2 is SASEGT. The J segment lost 4 bases and the V segment lost 0 bases, leaving 9 bases of the junction unmatched. CDR3 bases: TGTGCCAGCAGTGAAGCACTTGGGCTAGCGGTTTACAATGAGCAGTTCTTC. Amino acid sequence: CASSEALGLAVYNEQFF.

This clonotype was recorded at least ten times. The chain links TRBV28 to TRBJ1-1, with a weak D call TRBD1 (5 bases). The length of the CDR3 is 13 residues. Germline CDR1 reads MDHEN; CDR2 reads SYDVKM. The V gene lost 7 bases and the J gene lost 5 bases, with 14 bases spanning the gap. The CDR3 DNA reads as TGTGCCAGCACTAAGTTAAGGGGTACTGAAGCTTTCTTT. This encodes CASTKLRGTEAFF.

The chain employs TRBV12-3 or TRBV12-4 and TRBJ1-5, with 8 bases matching TRBD1. The V segment lost 5 bases and the J segment 4 bases; nucleotides outside the gene matches: 10. The CDR3 extends over 16 amino acids. The CDR3 bases are TGTGCCAGCAGTCCCCCTGGACAGGGCGGAAATCAGCCCCAGCATTTT. Its protein is CASSPPGQGGNQPQHF.

V gene TRBV25-1 combines with J gene TRBJ2-1, with 9 bases identical to TRBD2. Germline V CDR1 and CDR2: MGHDK, SYGVNS. V lost 5 bases, J lost 9 bases, and 11 bases stayed unmatched. The CDR3 covers 15 residues. CDR3 DNA sequence: TGTGCCAGCAGTCGGACTAGCGTCCCGAGTGCTGAGCAGTTCTTC. This gives the protein CASSRTSVPSAEQFF.

Comments on this clonotype: This may come from a read error, since a much larger clone is one base off. This chain connects TRBV5-1 to TRBJ1-4; D is uncertain. Germline V gene sequence: CDR1 SGHRS, CDR2 YFSETQ. This CDR3 has 13 residues. The CDR3 loop reads CASSLDRNEILFF. The CDR3 DNA sequence: TGCGCCAGCAGCTTGGACAGAAATGAAATACTGTTTTTT.

The chain combines TRBV28 with TRBJ2-7, with 11 positions matching TRBD2. The length of the CDR3 is 14 residues. V dropped 3 bases and J dropped 7; count of bases not matched to a gene: 5. Germline V gene sequence: CDR1 MDHEN, CDR2 SYDVKM. The DNA of the CDR3 is TGTGCCAGCAGTTTGACTAGCGGGATCGAGGAGCAGTACTTC. Protein: CASSLTSGIEEQYF.

As to this clonotype: A much larger clonotype is one base distant, so this may be a read error. J is TRBJ2-7 and V is TRBV18; D ambiguous. V lost 2 bases and J lost 6, with 14 bases in between. Germline CDR1 reads KGHSH; CDR2 reads LQKENI. The CDR3 is 14 amino acids. The CDR3 here is CASSPVSQVSEQYF. The CDR3 DNA is TGTGCCAGCTCACCAGTAAGTCAGGTGAGCGAGCAGTACTTC.

This clonotype has at least ten counts. V is TRBV20-1 and J is TRBJ1-1, with TRBD1 as a possible D gene (5 bases). Germline V gives CDR1 DFQATT, CDR2 SNEGSKA (reference sequence). The CDR3 runs to 14 residues. V lost 6 bases to trimming and J lost 4 bases, with 18 bases between them. The DNA for the CDR3 is TGCAGTGCAACCCAGGGCAGTTCGCGCACTGAAGCTTTCTTT. Translated, it gives CSATQGSSRTEAFF.

In its sample, this clonotype was seen a few times. The chain has TRBV5-1 and TRBJ2-3; 8 bases map to TRBD1. The V gene's germline CDR1 is SGHRS and CDR2 YFSETQ. This CDR3 has 13 amino acids. V shed 5 bases, J shed 6 bases, and the junction held 5 bases outside the gene matches. The CDR3 loop reads CASRVTGVDTQYF. As DNA, the CDR3 is TGCGCCAGCAGGGTGACAGGGGTGGATACGCAGTATTTT.

This clonotype was observed many times. The V and J genes are TRBV12-3 or TRBV12-4 and TRBJ1-2, with unresolved D. The V gene lost 3 bases and the J gene lost 4 bases, with 9 bases spanning the gap. The CDR3 is 13 residues long. The CDR3 region is CASSLFGSYGYTF. The CDR3 DNA is TGTGCCAGCAGTTTGTTTGGCAGCTATGGCTACACCTTC.